The subject of this entry is one T cell receptor beta chain. The data belong to a study of follicular helper T cells after annual influenza vaccination. Study-level information: Across the 2013-2014, 2014-2015 and 2015-2016 vaccination seasons, some subjects were resampled.

As for time point: 2015-2016 season, 7 days after influenza vaccination. The V and J ends lost 6 bases and 6 bases respectively, with 15 bases between them. The CDR3 has 15 amino acids. Germline assignment: CDR1 WSHSY and CDR2 SAAADI. Sequenced by immunoSEQ multiplex PCR; TCRdb stores in-frame clones only, minus some. The data contain some 10,000 clones, 83% of them singletons. The sequences come from CXCR5- memory CD4+ T cells sorted from blood, collected 7 days after influenza vaccination. This chain links TRBV10-2 with TRBJ1-6; D might be TRBD1 (5 bases). The TCR comes from an adult who received the influenza vaccine. CDR3 protein: CASSADSRSNSPLHF. For the CDR3, the DNA is TGCGCCAGCAGCGCTGACAGCCGTTCTAATTCACCCCTCCACTTT.